This TCR beta chain was documented in a study of T cell repertoires in cytomegalovirus infection. On the study more broadly: Evidence of both CMV infection and a matching HLA type came from public TCR beta signatures.

TCRdb processed the reads anew with MiXCR; each CDR3 protein has one entry. This table has about 260,000 distinct CDR3 sequences, less than 9.5% appearing once. With V trimmed by 2 bases and J by 3 bases, 12 bases remained unmatched. The CDR3 is 17 amino acids. Per the germline V gene, CDR1 is SGHRS and CDR2 is YFSETQ. The TCR comes from a human donor in good health (CMV status not recorded). Some clones in this sample may be carry-over from other donors' samples. The sample consisted of PBMCs. The J gene is TRBJ1-2, the V gene TRBV5-1, with TRBD1 matching over 8 bases. The chain's CDR3 is CASSLGQGGSLYYGYTF. The CDR3 bases are TGCGCCAGCAGCTTAGGACAGGGCGGGAGCTTATACTATGGCTACACCTTC.